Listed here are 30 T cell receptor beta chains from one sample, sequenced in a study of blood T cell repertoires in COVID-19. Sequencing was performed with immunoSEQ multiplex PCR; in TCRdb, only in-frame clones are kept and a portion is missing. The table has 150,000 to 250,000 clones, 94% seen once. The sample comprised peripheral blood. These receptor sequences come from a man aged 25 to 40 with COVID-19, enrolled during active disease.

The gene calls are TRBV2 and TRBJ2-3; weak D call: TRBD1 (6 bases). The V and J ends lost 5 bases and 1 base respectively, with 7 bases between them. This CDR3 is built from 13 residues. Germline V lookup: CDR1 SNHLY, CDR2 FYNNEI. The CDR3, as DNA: TGTGCCAGCAGTAGGACAGGCACAGATACGCAGTATTTT. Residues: CASSRTGTDTQYF.

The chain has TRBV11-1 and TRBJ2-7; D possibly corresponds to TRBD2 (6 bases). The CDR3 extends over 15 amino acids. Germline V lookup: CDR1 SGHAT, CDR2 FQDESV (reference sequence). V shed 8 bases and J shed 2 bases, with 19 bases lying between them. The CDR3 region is CASQPLSGGPYEQYF. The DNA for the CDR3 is TGTGCCAGCCAACCCTTATCAGGAGGGCCCTACGAGCAGTACTTC.

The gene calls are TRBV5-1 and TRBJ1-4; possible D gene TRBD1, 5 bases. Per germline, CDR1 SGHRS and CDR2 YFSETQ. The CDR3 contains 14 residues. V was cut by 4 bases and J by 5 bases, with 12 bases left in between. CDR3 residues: CASSLGQYNEKLFF. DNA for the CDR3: TGCGCCAGCAGCCTGGGGCAGTACAATGAAAAACTGTTTTTT.

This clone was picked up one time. CDR3 amino acids: CASSDLGDRYYGYTF. CDR3 in DNA: TGTGCCAGCAGTGACCTCGGCGACAGATACTATGGCTACACCTTC. This chain links TRBV27 with TRBJ1-2, with a tentative D call TRBD1 (5 bases). The V and J ends lost 5 bases and 3 bases respectively, with 16 bases between them. CDR1 and CDR2 from the germline V gene are MNHEY and SMNVEV (reference sequence). The CDR3 contains 15 residues.

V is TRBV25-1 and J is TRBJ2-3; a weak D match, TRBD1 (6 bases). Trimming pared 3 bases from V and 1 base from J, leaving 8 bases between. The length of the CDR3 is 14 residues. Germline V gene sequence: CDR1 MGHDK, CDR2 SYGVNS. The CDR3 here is CASSDGGGTDTQYF. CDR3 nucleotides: TGTGCCAGCAGTGATGGGGGCGGCACAGATACGCAGTATTTT.

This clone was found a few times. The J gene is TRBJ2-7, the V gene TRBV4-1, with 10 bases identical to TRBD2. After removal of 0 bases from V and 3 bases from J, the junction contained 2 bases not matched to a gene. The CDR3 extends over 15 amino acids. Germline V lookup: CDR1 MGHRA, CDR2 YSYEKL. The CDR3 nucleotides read TGCGCCAGCAGCCAAGAGCTAGCGGGGGTCTACGAGCAGTACTTC. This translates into CASSQELAGVYEQYF.

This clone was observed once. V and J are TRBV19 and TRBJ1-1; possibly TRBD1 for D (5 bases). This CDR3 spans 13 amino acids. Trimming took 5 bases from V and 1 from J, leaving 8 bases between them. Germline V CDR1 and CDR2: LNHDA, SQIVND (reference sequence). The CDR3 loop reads CASSPQGNTEAFF. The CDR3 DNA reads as TGTGCCAGTAGTCCCCAGGGGAACACTGAAGCTTTCTTT.

The CDR3 here is CASSSRKTGGGNTGELFF. The CDR3 DNA is TGTGCCAGCAGCTCCCGCAAGACAGGGGGCGGGAACACCGGGGAGCTGTTTTTT. The chain employs TRBV5-4 and TRBJ2-2; 10 positions agree with TRBD1. The CDR3 has 18 amino acids. Germline-derived CDR1 and CDR2 are SGHNT and YYREEE (reference sequence). V dropped 3 bases and J dropped 1; count of bases not matched to a gene: 9.

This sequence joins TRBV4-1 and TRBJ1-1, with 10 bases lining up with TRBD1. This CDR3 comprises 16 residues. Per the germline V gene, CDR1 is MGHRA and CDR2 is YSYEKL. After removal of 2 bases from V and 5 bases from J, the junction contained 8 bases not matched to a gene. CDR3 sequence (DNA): TGCGCCAGCAGCCAAACCGGGACAGGGGTACGGACTGAAGCTTTCTTT. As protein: CASSQTGTGVRTEAFF.

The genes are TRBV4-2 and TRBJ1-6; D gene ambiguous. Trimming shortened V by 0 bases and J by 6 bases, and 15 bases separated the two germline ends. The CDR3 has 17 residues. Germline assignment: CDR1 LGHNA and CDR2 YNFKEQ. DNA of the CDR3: TGTGCCAGCAGCCAAGATCTGGGCCGTTCGATTAATTCACCCCTCCACTTT. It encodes CASSQDLGRSINSPLHF.

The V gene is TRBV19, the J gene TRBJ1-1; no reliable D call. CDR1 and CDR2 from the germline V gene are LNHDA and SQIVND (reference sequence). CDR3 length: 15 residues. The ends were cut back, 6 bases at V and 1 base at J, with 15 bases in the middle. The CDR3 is CASSGSEMSNTEAFF. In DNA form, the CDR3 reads TGTGCCAGTAGCGGATCGGAGATGTCGAACACTGAAGCTTTCTTT.

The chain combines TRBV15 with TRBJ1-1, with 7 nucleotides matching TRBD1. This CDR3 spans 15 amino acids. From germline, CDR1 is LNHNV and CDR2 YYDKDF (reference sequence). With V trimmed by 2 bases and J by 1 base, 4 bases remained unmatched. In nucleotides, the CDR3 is TGTGCCACCAGCAGACTCGACAGGGCGAACACTGAAGCTTTCTTT. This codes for CATSRLDRANTEAFF.

The CDR3 is CASGHSGVGYGYTF. The CDR3 coding sequence is TGTGCCAGCGGACACTCGGGGGTGGGCTATGGCTACACCTTC. The chain combines TRBV7-9 with TRBJ1-2; tentative D call: TRBD1 (5 bases). V was clipped by 8 bases and J by 4 bases, with 17 bases between them. Per germline, CDR1 SEHNR and CDR2 FQNEAQ (reference sequence). The CDR3 runs to 14 residues. The whole variable domain, remainder taken from reference TRBV7-9 and TRBJ1-2, is DTGVSQNPRHKITKRGQNVTFRCDPISEHNRLYWYRQTLGQGPEFLTYFQNEAQLEKSRLLSDRFSAERPKGSFSTLEIQRTEQGDSAMYLCASGHSGVGYGYTFGSGTRLTVV.

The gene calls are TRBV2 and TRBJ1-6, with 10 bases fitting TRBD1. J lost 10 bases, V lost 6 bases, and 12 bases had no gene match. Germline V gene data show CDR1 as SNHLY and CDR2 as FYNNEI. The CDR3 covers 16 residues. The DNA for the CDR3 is TGTGCCAGCAGAGCCGGACAGGGGGGATGGTGGTCACCCCTCCACTTT. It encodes CASRAGQGGWWSPLHF.

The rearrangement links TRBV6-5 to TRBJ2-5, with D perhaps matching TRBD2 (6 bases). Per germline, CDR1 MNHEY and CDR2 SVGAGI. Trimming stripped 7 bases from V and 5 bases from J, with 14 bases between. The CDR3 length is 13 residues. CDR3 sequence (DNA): TGTGCCAGCATTTCCGGGGGTCCGGAGACCCAGTACTTC. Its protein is CASISGGPETQYF.

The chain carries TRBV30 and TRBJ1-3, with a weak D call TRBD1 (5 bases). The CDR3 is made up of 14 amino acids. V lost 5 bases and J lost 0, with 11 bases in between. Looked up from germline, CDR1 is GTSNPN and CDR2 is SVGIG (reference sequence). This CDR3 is CAWEGLNSGNTIYF. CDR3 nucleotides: TGTGCCTGGGAGGGACTGAACTCTGGAAACACCATATATTTT.

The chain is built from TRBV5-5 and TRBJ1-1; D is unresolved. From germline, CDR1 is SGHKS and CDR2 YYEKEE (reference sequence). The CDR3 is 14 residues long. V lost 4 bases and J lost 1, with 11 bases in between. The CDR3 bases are TGTGCCAGCAGCGTAGAGACAAGGAACACTGAAGCTTTCTTT. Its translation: CASSVETRNTEAFF. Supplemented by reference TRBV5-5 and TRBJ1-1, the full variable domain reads DAGVTQSPTHLIKTRGQQVTLRCSPISGHKSVSWYQQVLGQGPQFIFQYYEKEERGRGNFPDRFSARQFPNYSSELNVNALLLGDSALYLCASSVETRNTEAFFGQGTRLTVV.

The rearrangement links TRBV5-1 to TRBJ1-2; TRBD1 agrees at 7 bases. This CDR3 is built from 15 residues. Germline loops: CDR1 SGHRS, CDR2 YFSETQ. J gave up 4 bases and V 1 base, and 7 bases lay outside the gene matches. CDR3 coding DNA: TGCGCCAGCAGCTTGTCCGTACAGGGGAGCTATGGCTACACCTTC. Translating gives CASSLSVQGSYGYTF.

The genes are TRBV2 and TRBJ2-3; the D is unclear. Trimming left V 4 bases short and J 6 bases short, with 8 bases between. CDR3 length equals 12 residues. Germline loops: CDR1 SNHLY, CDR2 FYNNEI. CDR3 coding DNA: TGTGCCAGCAGTGCCTCCCAGGATACGCAGTATTTT. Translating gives CASSASQDTQYF.

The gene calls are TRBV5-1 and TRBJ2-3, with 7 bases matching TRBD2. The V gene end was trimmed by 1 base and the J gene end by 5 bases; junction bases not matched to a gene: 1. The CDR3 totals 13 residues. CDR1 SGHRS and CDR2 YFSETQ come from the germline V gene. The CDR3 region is CASSLSGEDTQYF. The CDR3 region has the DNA TGCGCCAGCAGCTTGAGCGGGGAAGATACGCAGTATTTT.

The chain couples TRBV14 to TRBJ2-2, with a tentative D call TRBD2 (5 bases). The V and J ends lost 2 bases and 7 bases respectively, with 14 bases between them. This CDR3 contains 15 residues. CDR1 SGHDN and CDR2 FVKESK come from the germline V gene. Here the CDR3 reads CASSQSSEGSGELFF. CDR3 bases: TGTGCCAGCAGCCAATCTTCAGAGGGTAGCGGGGAGCTGTTTTTT.

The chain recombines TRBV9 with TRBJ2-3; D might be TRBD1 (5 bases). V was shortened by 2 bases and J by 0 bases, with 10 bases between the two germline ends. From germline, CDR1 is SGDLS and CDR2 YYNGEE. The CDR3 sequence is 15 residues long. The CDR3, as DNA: TGTGCCAGCAGCGTTGTAGGGGATAGCACAGATACGCAGTATTTT. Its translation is CASSVVGDSTDTQYF.

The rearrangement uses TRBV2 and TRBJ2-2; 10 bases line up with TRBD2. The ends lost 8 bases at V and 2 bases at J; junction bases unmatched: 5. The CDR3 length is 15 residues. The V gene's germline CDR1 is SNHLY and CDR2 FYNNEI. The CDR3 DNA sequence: TGTGCCAGCCGAAGCGGGGGGGCAAACACCGGGGAGCTGTTTTTT. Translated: CASRSGGANTGELFF.

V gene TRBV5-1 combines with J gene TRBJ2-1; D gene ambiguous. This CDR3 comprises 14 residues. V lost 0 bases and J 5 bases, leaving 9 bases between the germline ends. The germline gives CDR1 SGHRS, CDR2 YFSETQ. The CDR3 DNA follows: TGCGCCAGCAGCTTGGCCCCTAGTGACAATGAGCAGTTCTTC. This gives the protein CASSLAPSDNEQFF.

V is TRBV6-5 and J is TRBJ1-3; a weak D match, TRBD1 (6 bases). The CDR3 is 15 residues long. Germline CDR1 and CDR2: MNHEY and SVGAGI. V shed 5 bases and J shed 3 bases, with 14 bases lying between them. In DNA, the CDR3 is TGTGCCAGCAGTCCGCCAGGGGCGGGTGGAAACACCATATATTTT. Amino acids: CASSPPGAGGNTIYF.

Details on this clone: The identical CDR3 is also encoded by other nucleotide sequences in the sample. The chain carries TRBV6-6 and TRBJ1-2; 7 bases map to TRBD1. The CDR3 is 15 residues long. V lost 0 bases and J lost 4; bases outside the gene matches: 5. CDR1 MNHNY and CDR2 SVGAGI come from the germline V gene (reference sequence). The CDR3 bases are TGTGCCAGCAGTTACTCGAGGGGACAGCTCTATGGCTACACCTTC. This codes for CASSYSRGQLYGYTF.

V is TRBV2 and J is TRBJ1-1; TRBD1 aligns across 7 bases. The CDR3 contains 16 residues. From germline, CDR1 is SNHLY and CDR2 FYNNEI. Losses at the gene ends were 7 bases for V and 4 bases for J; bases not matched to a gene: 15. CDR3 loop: CASTSHRQGRATEAFF. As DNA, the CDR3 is TGTGCCAGCACCAGCCATAGACAGGGACGGGCCACTGAAGCTTTCTTT.

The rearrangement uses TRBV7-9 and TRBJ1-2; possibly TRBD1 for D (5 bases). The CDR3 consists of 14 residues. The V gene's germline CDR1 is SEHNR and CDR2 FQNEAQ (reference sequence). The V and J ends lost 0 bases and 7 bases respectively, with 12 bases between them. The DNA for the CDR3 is TGTGCCAGCAGCTTAGCAGTAGGGGATATTGGCTACACCTTC. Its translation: CASSLAVGDIGYTF.

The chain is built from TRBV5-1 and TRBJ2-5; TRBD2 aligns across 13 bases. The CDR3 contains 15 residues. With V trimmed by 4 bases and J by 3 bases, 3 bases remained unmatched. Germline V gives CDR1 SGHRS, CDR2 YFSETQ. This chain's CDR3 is CASSHGTSGEETQYF. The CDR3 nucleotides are TGCGCCAGCAGCCACGGGACTAGCGGGGAAGAGACCCAGTACTTC.

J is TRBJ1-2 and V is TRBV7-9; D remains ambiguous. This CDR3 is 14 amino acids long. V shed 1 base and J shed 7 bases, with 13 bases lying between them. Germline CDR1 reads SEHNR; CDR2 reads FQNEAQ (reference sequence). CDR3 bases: TGTGCCAGCAGCTTAGGGCGGGGTTCGAGTGGCTACACCTTC. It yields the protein CASSLGRGSSGYTF.